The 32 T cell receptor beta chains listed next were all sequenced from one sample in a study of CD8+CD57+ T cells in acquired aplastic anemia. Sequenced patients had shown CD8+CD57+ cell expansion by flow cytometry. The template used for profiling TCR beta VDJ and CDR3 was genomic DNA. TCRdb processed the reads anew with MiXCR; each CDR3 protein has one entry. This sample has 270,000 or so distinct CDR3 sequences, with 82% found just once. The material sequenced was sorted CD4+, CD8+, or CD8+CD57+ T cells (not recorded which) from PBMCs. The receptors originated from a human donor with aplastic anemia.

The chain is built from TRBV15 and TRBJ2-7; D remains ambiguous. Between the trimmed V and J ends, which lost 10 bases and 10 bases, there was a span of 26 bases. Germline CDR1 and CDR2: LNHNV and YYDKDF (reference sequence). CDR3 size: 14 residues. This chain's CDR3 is CASRIARQHEAQYF. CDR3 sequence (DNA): TGTGCCAGCAGGATCGCAAGGCAGCACGAGGCCCAGTACTTC.

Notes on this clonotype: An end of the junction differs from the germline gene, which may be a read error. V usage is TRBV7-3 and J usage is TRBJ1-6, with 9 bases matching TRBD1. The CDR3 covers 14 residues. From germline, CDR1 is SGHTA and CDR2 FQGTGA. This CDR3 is CASSLDRGAPTISF. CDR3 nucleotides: TGTGCCAGCAGCTTGGACAGGGGTGCTCCAACGATCAGTTTT. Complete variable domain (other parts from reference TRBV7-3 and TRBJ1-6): GAGVSQTPSNKVTEKGKYVELRCDPISGHTALYWYRQSLGQGPEFLIYFQGTGAADDSGLPNDRFFAVRPEGSVSTLKIQRTERGDSAVYLCASSLDRGAPTISFGNGTRLTVT.

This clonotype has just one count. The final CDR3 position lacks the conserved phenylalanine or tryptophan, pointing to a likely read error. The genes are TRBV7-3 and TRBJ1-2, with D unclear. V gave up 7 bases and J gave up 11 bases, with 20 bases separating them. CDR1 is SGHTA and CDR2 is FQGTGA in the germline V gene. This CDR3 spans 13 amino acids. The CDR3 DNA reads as TGTGCCAGCACCAAAGGCCCTGAAGGTGGTTACACCTGC. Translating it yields CASTKGPEGGYTC.

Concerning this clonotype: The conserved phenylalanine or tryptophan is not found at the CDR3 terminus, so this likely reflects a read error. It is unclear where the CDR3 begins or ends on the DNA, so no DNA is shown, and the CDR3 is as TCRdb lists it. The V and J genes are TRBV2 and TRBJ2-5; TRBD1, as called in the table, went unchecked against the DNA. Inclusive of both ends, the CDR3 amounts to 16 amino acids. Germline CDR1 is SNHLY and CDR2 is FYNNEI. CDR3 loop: CASGDGGTDTPYFHSG.

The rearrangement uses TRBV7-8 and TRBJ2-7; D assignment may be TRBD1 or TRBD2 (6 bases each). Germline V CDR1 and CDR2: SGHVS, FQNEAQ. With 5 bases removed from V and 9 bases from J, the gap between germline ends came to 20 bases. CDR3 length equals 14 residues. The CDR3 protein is CASSVEGGSYAQYF. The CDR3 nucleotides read TGTGCCAGCAGCGTAGAGGGGGGCTCCTATGCGCAGTACTTC.

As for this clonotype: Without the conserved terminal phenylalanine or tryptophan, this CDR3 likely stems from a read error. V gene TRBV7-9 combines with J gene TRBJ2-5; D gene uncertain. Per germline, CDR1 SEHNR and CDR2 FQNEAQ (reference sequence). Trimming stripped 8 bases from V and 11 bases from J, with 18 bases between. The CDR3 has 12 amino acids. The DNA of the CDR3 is TGTGCCAGCCTCTTTGAGGCAGGCAGGCAGTACTAT. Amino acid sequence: CASLFEAGRQYY.

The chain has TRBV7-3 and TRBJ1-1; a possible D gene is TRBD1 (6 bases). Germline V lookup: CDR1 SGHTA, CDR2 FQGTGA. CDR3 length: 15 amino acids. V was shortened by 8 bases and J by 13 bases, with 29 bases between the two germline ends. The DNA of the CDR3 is TGTGCCAGCGGGGACGGGGGCACAGATAAGCAGTATGTTTTCTTT. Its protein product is CASGDGGTDKQYVFF. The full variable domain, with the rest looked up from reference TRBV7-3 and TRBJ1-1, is GAGVSQTPSNKVTEKGKYVELRCDPISGHTALYWYRQSLGQGPEFLIYFQGTGAADDSGLPNDRFFAVRPEGSVSTLKIQRTERGDSAVYLCASGDGGTDKQYVFFGQGTRLTVV.

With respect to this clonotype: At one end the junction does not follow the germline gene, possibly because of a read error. The CDR3 sequence is CASSLVPGELTLCF. The CDR3, as DNA: TGTGCCAGCAGCTTAGTGCCCGGGGAGCTGACGCTGTGTTTT. The gene calls are TRBV7-9 and TRBJ2-3; D perhaps matches TRBD2 (5 bases). Germline-derived CDR1 and CDR2 are SEHNR and FQNEAQ (reference sequence). This CDR3 has 14 amino acids.

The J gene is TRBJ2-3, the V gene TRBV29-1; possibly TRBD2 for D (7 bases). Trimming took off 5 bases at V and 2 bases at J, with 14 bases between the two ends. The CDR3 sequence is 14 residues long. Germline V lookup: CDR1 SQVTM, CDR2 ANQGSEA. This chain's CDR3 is CSVRRGPNTDTQYF. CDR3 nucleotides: TGCAGCGTTAGGCGGGGGCCGAACACAGATACGCAGTATTTT.

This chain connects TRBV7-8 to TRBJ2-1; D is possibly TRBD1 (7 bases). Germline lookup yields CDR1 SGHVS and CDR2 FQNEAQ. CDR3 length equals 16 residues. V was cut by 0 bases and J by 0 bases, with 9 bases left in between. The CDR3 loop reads CASSLAQGGSYNEQFF. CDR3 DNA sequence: TGTGCCAGCAGCTTAGCCCAGGGGGGCTCCTACAATGAGCAGTTCTTC.

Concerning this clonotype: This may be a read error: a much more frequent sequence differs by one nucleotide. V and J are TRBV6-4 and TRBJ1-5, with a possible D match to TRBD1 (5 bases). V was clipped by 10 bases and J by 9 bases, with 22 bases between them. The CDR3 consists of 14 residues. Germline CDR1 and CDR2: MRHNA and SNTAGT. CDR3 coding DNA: TGTGCCACTAAACCGGGACTTTTGACTCGGCCCCAGCATTTT. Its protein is CATKPGLLTRPQHF.

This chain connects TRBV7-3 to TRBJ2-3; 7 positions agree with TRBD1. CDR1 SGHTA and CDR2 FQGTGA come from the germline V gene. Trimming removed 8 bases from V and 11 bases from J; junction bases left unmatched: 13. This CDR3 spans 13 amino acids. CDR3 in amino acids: CASGEGGNAMQYF. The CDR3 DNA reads TGTGCCAGCGGGGAAGGGGGCAACGCCATGCAGTATTTT.

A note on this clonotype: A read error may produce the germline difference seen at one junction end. Written as DNA, the CDR3 is TGTGCCAGCAGCTTGGACAGGGGTCATGCTACCCACCACTTT. Protein sequence: CASSLDRGHATHHF. V usage is TRBV7-6 and J usage is TRBJ2-3, with 9 bases aligning to TRBD1. This CDR3 has 14 amino acids. CDR1 SGHVS and CDR2 FNYEAQ come from the germline V gene.

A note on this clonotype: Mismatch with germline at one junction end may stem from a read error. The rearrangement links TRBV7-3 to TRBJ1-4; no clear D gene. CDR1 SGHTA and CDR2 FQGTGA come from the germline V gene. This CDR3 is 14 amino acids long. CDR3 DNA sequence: TGTGCCACCAGCAGAGCAGGAACGGGCGAAACGCTGTTTTTT. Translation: CATSRAGTGETLFF. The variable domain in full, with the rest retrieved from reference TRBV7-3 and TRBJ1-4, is GAGVSQTPSNKVTEKGKYVELRCDPISGHTALYWYRQSLGQGPEFLIYFQGTGAADDSGLPNDRFFAVRPEGSVSTLKIQRTERGDSAVYLCATSRAGTGETLFFGSGTQLSVL.

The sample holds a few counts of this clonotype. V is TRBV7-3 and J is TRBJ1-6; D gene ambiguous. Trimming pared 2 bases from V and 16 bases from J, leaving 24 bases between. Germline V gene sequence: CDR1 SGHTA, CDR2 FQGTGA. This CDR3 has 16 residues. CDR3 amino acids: CASSLSGGGQDEALHF. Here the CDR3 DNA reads TGTGCCAGCAGCTTATCAGGCGGCGGGCAAGATGAAGCTCTCCACTTT.

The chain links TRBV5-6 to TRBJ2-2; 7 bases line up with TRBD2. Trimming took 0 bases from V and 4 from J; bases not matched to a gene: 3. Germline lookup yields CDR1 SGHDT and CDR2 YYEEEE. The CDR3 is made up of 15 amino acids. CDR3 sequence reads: CASSLDGGSTGELFF. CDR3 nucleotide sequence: TGTGCCAGCAGCTTGGACGGGGGGAGCACCGGGGAGCTGTTTTTT.

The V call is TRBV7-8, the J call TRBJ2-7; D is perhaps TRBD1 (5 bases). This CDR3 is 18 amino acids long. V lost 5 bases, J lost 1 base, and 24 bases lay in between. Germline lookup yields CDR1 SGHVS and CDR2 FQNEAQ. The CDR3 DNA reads TGTGCCAGCAGCCTTGCTCCAGACCCGACAGCCCTTTCCTACGAGCAGTACGTC. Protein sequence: CASSLAPDPTALSYEQYV.

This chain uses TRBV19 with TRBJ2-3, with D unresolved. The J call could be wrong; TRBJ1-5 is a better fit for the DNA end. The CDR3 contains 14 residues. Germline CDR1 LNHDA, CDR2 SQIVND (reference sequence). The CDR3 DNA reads TGTGCCAGTAGTTTAGCGAGCGGAGCCGACAATCAGCATTTT. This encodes CASSLASGADNQHF.

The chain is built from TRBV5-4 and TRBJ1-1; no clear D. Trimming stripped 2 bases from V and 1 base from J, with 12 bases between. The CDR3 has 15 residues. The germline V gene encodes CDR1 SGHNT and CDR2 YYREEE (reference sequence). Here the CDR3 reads CASSFAGPGNTEAFF. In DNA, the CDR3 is TGTGCCAGCAGCTTCGCTGGACCAGGGAACACTGAAGCTTTCTTT.

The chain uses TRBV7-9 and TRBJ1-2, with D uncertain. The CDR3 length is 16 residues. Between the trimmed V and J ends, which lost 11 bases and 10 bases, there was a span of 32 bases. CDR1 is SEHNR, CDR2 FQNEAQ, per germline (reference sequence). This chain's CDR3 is CAYEVAAYQVTQYYTF. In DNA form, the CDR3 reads TGTGCCTACGAGGTAGCGGCGTACCAAGTGACCCAGTACTACACCTTC.

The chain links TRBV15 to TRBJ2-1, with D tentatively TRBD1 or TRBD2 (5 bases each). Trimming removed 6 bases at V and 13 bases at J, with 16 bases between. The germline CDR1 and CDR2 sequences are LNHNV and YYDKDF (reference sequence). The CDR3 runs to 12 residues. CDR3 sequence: CATRGTSNQQFF. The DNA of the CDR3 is TGTGCCACCAGAGGGACCAGCAATCAACAGTTCTTC. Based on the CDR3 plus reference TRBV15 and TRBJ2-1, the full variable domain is DAMVIQNPRYQVTQFGKPVTLSCSQTLNHNVMYWYQQKSSQAPKLLFHYYDKDFNNEADTPDNFQSRRPNTSFCFLDIRSPGLGDTAMYLCATRGTSNQQFFGPGTRLTVL.

CDR3 loop: CSVGEVNTGELFF. DNA for the CDR3: TGCAGCGTGGGAGAAGTCAACACCGGGGAGCTGTTTTTT. The chain combines TRBV29-1 with TRBJ2-2, with D possibly being TRBD2 (5 bases). The CDR3 has 13 amino acids. V lost 6 bases and J lost 2, with 10 bases in between. Germline values: CDR1 SQVTM, CDR2 ANQGSEA.

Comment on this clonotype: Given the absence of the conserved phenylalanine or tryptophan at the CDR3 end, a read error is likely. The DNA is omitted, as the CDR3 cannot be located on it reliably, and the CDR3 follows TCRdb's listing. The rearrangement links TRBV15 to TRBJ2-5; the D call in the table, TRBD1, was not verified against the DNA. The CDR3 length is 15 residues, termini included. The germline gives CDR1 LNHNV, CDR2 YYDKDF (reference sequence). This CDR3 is CATSRASEQQDSPYV.

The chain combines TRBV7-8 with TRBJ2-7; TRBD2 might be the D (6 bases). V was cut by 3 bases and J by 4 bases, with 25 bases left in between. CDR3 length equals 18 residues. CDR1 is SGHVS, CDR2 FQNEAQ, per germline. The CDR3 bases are TGTGCCAGCAGCTTTCAGGGAGGCGCCGCAACGCAGTATTACGAGCAGTACGTC. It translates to CASSFQGGAATQYYEQYV.

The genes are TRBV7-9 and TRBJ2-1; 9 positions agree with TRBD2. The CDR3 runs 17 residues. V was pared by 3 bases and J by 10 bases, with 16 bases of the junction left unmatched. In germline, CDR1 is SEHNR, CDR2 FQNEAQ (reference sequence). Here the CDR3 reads CASSFQGSGGSEKEQFF. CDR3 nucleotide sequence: TGTGCCAGCAGCTTTCAAGGAAGCGGGGGGAGCGAAAAGGAGCAGTTCTTC.

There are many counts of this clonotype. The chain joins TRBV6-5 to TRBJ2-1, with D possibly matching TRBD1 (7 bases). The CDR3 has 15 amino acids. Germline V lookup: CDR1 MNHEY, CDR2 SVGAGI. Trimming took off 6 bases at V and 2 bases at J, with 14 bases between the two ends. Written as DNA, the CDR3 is TGTGCCAGCAGCCAGGGGGGCGGAGCCTACAATGAGCAGTTCTTC. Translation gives CASSQGGGAYNEQFF.

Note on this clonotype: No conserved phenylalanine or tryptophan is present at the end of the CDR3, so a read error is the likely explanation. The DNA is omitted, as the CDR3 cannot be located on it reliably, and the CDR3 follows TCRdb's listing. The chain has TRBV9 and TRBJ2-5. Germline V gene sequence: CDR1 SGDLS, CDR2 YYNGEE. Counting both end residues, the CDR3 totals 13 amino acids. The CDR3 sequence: CASRVAGHIQYFV.

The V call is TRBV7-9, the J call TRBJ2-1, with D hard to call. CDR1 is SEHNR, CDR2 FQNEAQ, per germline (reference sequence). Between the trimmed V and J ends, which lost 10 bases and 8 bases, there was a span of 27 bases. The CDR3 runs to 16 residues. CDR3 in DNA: TGTGCCACCACCCCTCGGTTAGCCGGAGAAGTTGATGAGCAGTTCTTC. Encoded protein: CATTPRLAGEVDEQFF.

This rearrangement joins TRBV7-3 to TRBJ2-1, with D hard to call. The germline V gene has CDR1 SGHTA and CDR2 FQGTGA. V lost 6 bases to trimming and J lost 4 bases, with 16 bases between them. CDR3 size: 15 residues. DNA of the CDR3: TGTGCCAGCAGTATAGATAGCAGAGCGTACAATGAGCAGTTCTTC. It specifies CASSIDSRAYNEQFF.

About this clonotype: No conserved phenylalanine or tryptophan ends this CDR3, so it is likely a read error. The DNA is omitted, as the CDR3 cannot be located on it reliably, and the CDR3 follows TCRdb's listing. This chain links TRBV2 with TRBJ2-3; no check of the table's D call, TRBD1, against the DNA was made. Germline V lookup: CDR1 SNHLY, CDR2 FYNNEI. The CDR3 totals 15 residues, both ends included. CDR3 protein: CASSASYSNQPQHFG.

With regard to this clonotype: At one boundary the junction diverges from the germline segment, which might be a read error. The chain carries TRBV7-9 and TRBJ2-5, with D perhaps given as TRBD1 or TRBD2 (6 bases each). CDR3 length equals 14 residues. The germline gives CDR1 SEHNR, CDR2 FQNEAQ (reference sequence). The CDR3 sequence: CASSFHGGTEALYF. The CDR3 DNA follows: TGTGCCAGCAGCTTTCACGGGGGCACCGAGGCGCTGTATTTC.

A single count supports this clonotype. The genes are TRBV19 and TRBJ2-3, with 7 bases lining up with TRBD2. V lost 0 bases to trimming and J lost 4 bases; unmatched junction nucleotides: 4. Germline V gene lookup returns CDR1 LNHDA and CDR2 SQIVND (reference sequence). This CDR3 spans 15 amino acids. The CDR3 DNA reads TGTGCCAGTAGTATAGACAGCCGGGGGGCAGATACGCAGTATTTT. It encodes CASSIDSRGADTQYF. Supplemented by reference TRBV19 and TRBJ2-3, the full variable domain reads DGGITQSPKYLFRKEGQNVTLSCEQNLNHDAMYWYRQDPGQGLRLIYYSQIVNDFQKGDIAEGYSVSREKKESFPLTVTSAQKNPTAFYLCASSIDSRGADTQYFGPGTRLTVL.